Following are 25 T cell receptor beta chains from one sample sequenced in a study of CXCR3-negative and CXCR3-positive naive CD8 T cells. Carrying UMI labels, the TRB cDNA libraries were prepared through 5' RACE. TCRdb reprocessed the 5' RACE reads and keeps a single row for each CDR3 protein, giving no DNA. The sample's table shows over 35,000 distinct CDR3 sequences. The sample comprised memory CD8+ T cells from blood. These receptors all stem from a human donor in good health. Some clones in this sample may be carry-over from other donors' samples.

This chain links TRBV7-6 with TRBJ1-2; TCRdb lists TRBD1, though no DNA is available to test this call. Germline values: CDR1 SGHVS, CDR2 FNYEAQ. The CDR3 has 15 amino acids. CDR3 loop: CASSLEGGVGYGYTF.

The chain combines TRBV14 with TRBJ2-7; no DNA is available, so the TRBD1 call from TCRdb remains unchecked. The germline V gene encodes CDR1 SGHDN and CDR2 FVKESK. The CDR3 loop spans 16 amino acids. The CDR3 sequence is CASSQRSGTADYEQYF. The full variable domain, rest sourced from reference TRBV14 and TRBJ2-7, is EAGVTQFPSHSVIEKGQTVTLRCDPISGHDNLYWYRRVMGKEIKFLLHFVKESKQDESGMPNNRFLAERTGGTYSTLKVQPAELEDSGVYFCASSQRSGTADYEQYFGPGTRLTVT.

The V gene is TRBV30, the J gene TRBJ2-2; without DNA, the TCRdb call of TRBD1 cannot be checked. Germline values: CDR1 GTSNPN, CDR2 SVGIG (reference sequence). The CDR3 runs to 15 residues. CDR3 sequence: CAWSTGVRNTGELFF.

The chain links TRBV29-1 to TRBJ2-7; TCRdb selects TRBD1, and the lack of DNA leaves this call unchecked. The CDR3 totals 12 residues. Germline V gene lookup returns CDR1 SQVTM and CDR2 ANQGSEA. This CDR3 is CSVEMGQSRQYF.

The chain combines TRBV15 with TRBJ2-1; the TCRdb call, TRBD2, lacks DNA for checking. Germline CDR1 LNHNV, CDR2 YYDKDF (reference sequence). The CDR3 totals 13 residues. The CDR3 here is CATNSGSGDEQFF.

The chain couples TRBV7-3 to TRBJ1-6; TCRdb calls TRBD1, which cannot be checked without DNA. In germline, CDR1 is SGHTA, CDR2 FQGTGA. There are 17 residues in the CDR3. The CDR3 loop reads CASSLYSGTGYNSPLHF.

This sequence joins TRBV4-3 and TRBJ2-6; TCRdb gives TRBD1 as the D gene, but with no DNA this cannot be confirmed. This CDR3 is built from 17 residues. Per the germline V gene, CDR1 is LGHNA and CDR2 is YSLEER. The CDR3 loop reads CASSQEEPGTGANVLTF.

The chain's CDR3 is CSARDRFTGTRTSDTQYF. The chain joins TRBV20-1 to TRBJ2-3; TCRdb returns TRBD1, unconfirmable since there is no DNA. The CDR3 covers 18 residues. Germline V gene lookup returns CDR1 DFQATT and CDR2 SNEGSKA (reference sequence).

The rearrangement uses TRBV4-3 and TRBJ2-1; TCRdb outputs TRBD1, but without DNA this stays unchecked. Germline V gives CDR1 LGHNA, CDR2 YSLEER. The CDR3 has 19 amino acids. The CDR3 here is CASSQRNQQGASSYNEQFF.

This chain connects TRBV20-1 to TRBJ2-3. The germline V gene has CDR1 DFQATT and CDR2 SNEGSKA (reference sequence). This CDR3 region has 14 residues. This chain's CDR3 is CSARDLLGTDTQYF.

V usage is TRBV28 and J usage is TRBJ1-3; TCRdb proposes TRBD1, but this gene call is untestable without DNA. Looked up from germline, CDR1 is MDHEN and CDR2 is SYDVKM. This CDR3 is built from 16 residues. CDR3 protein: CASSPWTENSGNTIYF.

The rearrangement uses TRBV28 and TRBJ2-7; TCRdb names TRBD1, which stays unverified in the absence of DNA. CDR3 size: 15 residues. Germline V gene data show CDR1 as MDHEN and CDR2 as SYDVKM. The CDR3 protein is CASSSTRDSFYEQYF.

The CDR3: CASSVRGDLYEQYF. This chain connects TRBV9 to TRBJ2-7; the TCRdb D gene call, TRBD1, has no DNA to confirm it. The CDR3 is made up of 14 amino acids. In germline, CDR1 is SGDLS, CDR2 YYNGEE.

This rearrangement joins TRBV14 to TRBJ2-4; TCRdb names TRBD1, which stays unverified in the absence of DNA. Germline CDR1 SGHDN, CDR2 FVKESK. The CDR3 sequence is 16 residues long. CDR3 sequence: CASSRSRGLAKNIQYF.

The chain employs TRBV20-1 and TRBJ2-7; the TRBD1 assignment by TCRdb is unverifiable without DNA. The CDR3 is 14 amino acids. Germline V gene sequence: CDR1 DFQATT, CDR2 SNEGSKA (reference sequence). The CDR3 loop is CSARDEQGQWEQYF.

The V gene is TRBV20-1, the J gene TRBJ2-7; absent DNA, TCRdb's TRBD2 call cannot be checked. Germline V gene sequence: CDR1 DFQATT, CDR2 SNEGSKA (reference sequence). The CDR3 totals 13 residues. Here the CDR3 reads CSARGSGDYEQYF.

The V and J genes are TRBV19 and TRBJ2-7; TCRdb names TRBD1, which stays unverified in the absence of DNA. Germline V lookup: CDR1 LNHDA, CDR2 SQIVND (reference sequence). The CDR3 consists of 14 residues. The CDR3 here is CASSMGRRGYEQYF.

The V call is TRBV7-8, the J call TRBJ1-5; the TCRdb D gene call, TRBD1, has no DNA to confirm it. CDR1 is SGHVS, CDR2 FQNEAQ, per germline. This CDR3 spans 18 amino acids. This CDR3 reads CASRTLGGIGGLNQPQHF.

The J gene is TRBJ2-4, the V gene TRBV29-1. The germline CDR1 and CDR2 sequences are SQVTM and ANQGSEA. CDR3 length: 13 residues. The CDR3 spells CSARPDGKNIQYF.

The chain employs TRBV29-1 and TRBJ2-3; TCRdb returns TRBD1, unconfirmable since there is no DNA. The CDR3 length is 17 residues. Per the germline V gene, CDR1 is SQVTM and CDR2 is ANQGSEA. The CDR3 region is CSVEAYLGVLDTDTQYF.

This chain links TRBV11-3 with TRBJ2-1; checking the TCRdb D call of TRBD1 is not possible without DNA. The CDR3 is made up of 15 amino acids. Germline-derived CDR1 and CDR2 are SGHNT and YENEEA. The CDR3 protein is CASSSHDKGGNEQFF.

This rearrangement joins TRBV6-2 or TRBV6-3 to TRBJ2-1; TCRdb's D gene call, TRBD2, goes unchecked for lack of DNA. This CDR3 has 15 residues. CDR1 MNHEY and CDR2 SVGEGT come from the germline V gene. The CDR3 sequence: CASSYFSGDYNEQFF.

The chain links TRBV27 to TRBJ1-1; there is no DNA to check the TCRdb D call of TRBD1. The CDR3 extends over 13 amino acids. Germline CDR1 and CDR2: MNHEY and SMNVEV (reference sequence). The CDR3 reads CASSPGMWTEAFF.

The V call is TRBV7-9, the J call TRBJ2-1; there is no DNA to check the TCRdb D call of TRBD1. The CDR3 covers 16 residues. The V gene's germline CDR1 is SEHNR and CDR2 FQNEAQ (reference sequence). CDR3: CASSLGSRQTNNEQFF.

This chain uses TRBV19 with TRBJ1-1; the TCRdb D gene call, TRBD1, has no DNA to confirm it. This CDR3 spans 14 amino acids. From germline, CDR1 is LNHDA and CDR2 SQIVND (reference sequence). The CDR3 is CASASGPITTEAFF.